The rows below give T cell receptor beta chains drawn from one sample of a study of radiotherapy plus CTLA-4 blockade in lung cancer. Generated by immunoSEQ multiplex PCR, the TCRdb table keeps only in-frame clones and is missing some. The sample lists about 51,000 clones, more than 75% occurring once. Specimen: peripheral blood, collected from a patient treated with radiotherapy plus ipilimumab. The receptors were gathered from a human donor with non-small cell lung cancer who had a complete response to radiotherapy plus ipilimumab. Each CDR3 is given with its conserved first and last residue. D genes are given only for firm matches. Rows give clone size only sometimes, using once, few, many, or a class for an expanded clone.

d_call: .; j_call: TRBJ1-3; clone_size: .; v_call: TRBV9; cdr3_nt: TGTGCCAGCAGCGTTTCGGGAAACACCATATATTTT; cdr3_aa: CASSVSGNTIYF
d_call: .; j_call: TRBJ1-4; clone_size: .; v_call: TRBV11-2; cdr3_nt: TGTGCCAGCAGCTTAAAGGCGGCGGCAAAACTGTTTTTT; cdr3_aa: CASSLKAAAKLFF
d_call: .; j_call: TRBJ2-1; clone_size: .; v_call: TRBV5-1; cdr3_nt: TGCGCCAGCAGCTCAACAGGAGCTGAGCAGTTCTTC; cdr3_aa: CASSSTGAEQFF
d_call: TRBD1; j_call: TRBJ1-1; clone_size: .; v_call: TRBV5-1; cdr3_nt: TGCGCCAGCAGCCTTAACCCGACAGGGGTGACTGAAGCTTTCTTT; cdr3_aa: CASSLNPTGVTEAFF
d_call: TRBD2; j_call: TRBJ2-2; clone_size: .; v_call: TRBV4-1; cdr3_nt: TGCGCCAGCAGCCTCGGGACTAGCGGTACGACCGGGGAGCTGTTTTTT; cdr3_aa: CASSLGTSGTTGELFF
d_call: .; j_call: TRBJ1-2; clone_size: .; v_call: TRBV10-3; cdr3_nt: TGTGCCATCAGTGAGTCCTCTAATGGCTACACCTTC; cdr3_aa: CAISESSNGYTF
d_call: .; j_call: TRBJ2-3; clone_size: .; v_call: TRBV30; cdr3_nt: TGTGCCTGGAGTGTACGTGCCTCCAGTCGGGTTGATACGCAGTATTTT; cdr3_aa: CAWSVRASSRVDTQYF
d_call: .; j_call: TRBJ2-5; clone_size: .; v_call: TRBV7-9; cdr3_nt: TGTGCCAGCAGCTTCGGGGGAATGGAGACCCAGTACTTC; cdr3_aa: CASSFGGMETQYF
d_call: TRBD2; j_call: TRBJ2-7; clone_size: .; v_call: TRBV9; cdr3_nt: TGTGCCAGCAGCGAGGGACTAGCGGGGGGCTACGAGCAGTACTTC; cdr3_aa: CASSEGLAGGYEQYF
d_call: TRBD1; j_call: TRBJ2-1; clone_size: .; v_call: TRBV6-1; cdr3_nt: TGTGCCAGCAGTCTACCGGGACAGGATCCAATCTTC; cdr3_aa: CASSLPGQDPIF
d_call: TRBD2; j_call: TRBJ2-3; clone_size: .; v_call: TRBV30; cdr3_nt: TGTGCCTGGGGAGCGGGGGGGGGCACAGATACGCAGTATTTT; cdr3_aa: CAWGAGGGTDTQYF
d_call: TRBD1; j_call: TRBJ1-3; clone_size: .; v_call: TRBV15; cdr3_nt: TGTGCCACCCGTCAGGACAGGAGAAACACCATATATTTT; cdr3_aa: CATRQDRRNTIYF
d_call: TRBD2; j_call: TRBJ2-4; clone_size: .; v_call: TRBV30; cdr3_nt: TGTGCCTGGAGGCAATGGTGGGGGGGAGGTCAGTACTTC; cdr3_aa: CAWRQWWGGGQYF
d_call: .; j_call: TRBJ2-3; clone_size: .; v_call: TRBV27; cdr3_nt: TGTGCCAGCAGTCCCCGGGCAGGGGAGTTGCATACGCAGTATTTT; cdr3_aa: CASSPRAGELHTQYF
d_call: .; j_call: TRBJ1-5; clone_size: .; v_call: TRBV5-6; cdr3_nt: TGTGCCAGCAGCTTCTACGATAGCAATCAGCCCCAGCATTTT; cdr3_aa: CASSFYDSNQPQHF
d_call: TRBD2; j_call: TRBJ2-7; clone_size: .; v_call: TRBV6-5; cdr3_nt: TGTGCCAGCAAGTCGACTGCGGGGGGCTACGAGCAGTACTTC; cdr3_aa: CASKSTAGGYEQYF
d_call: TRBD2; j_call: TRBJ2-1; clone_size: .; v_call: TRBV27; cdr3_nt: TGTGCCAGCAGGCCCCCCGGGGGACTAGCGGGGGCTGAGCAGTTCTTC; cdr3_aa: CASRPPGGLAGAEQFF
d_call: .; j_call: TRBJ2-5; clone_size: .; v_call: TRBV19; cdr3_nt: TGTGCCAGTAGTCTCGCCACAGGGTCGCAAGAGACCCAGTACTTC; cdr3_aa: CASSLATGSQETQYF
d_call: TRBD1; j_call: TRBJ2-7; clone_size: .; v_call: TRBV6-7; cdr3_nt: TGTGCCAGCAGCGCTGACAGGGCCCCCCTCTACGAGCAGTACTTC; cdr3_aa: CASSADRAPLYEQYF
d_call: TRBD2; j_call: TRBJ2-1; clone_size: .; v_call: TRBV2; cdr3_nt: TGTGCCAGCAGAACTAGCGGGGGCGCCACCTCCCAGTTCTTC; cdr3_aa: CASRTSGGATSQFF
d_call: TRBD1; j_call: TRBJ2-5; clone_size: .; v_call: TRBV5-8; cdr3_nt: TGTGCCAGCAGAAGGGGGACAGGGGTTGAAGAGACCCAGTACTTC; cdr3_aa: CASRRGTGVEETQYF
d_call: TRBD2; j_call: TRBJ2-1; clone_size: once; v_call: TRBV7-2; cdr3_nt: TGTGCCAGCAGCTCCCGTAGCGGGGGGGCGGGTAATGAGCAGTTCTTC; cdr3_aa: CASSSRSGGAGNEQFF
d_call: TRBD1; j_call: TRBJ1-2; clone_size: few; v_call: TRBV4-3; cdr3_nt: TGCGCCAGCAGCCAGGACAGGGTCAATGGCTACACCTTC; cdr3_aa: CASSQDRVNGYTF
d_call: TRBD2; j_call: TRBJ2-3; clone_size: .; v_call: TRBV7-2; cdr3_nt: TGTGCCGGGGGGACTAGCAATAGGGATACGCAGTATTTT; cdr3_aa: CAGGTSNRDTQYF
d_call: .; j_call: TRBJ1-5; clone_size: .; v_call: TRBV7-8; cdr3_nt: TGTGCCAGCAGCTTCTCAGGGCATCAGCCCCAGCATTTT; cdr3_aa: CASSFSGHQPQHF
d_call: .; j_call: TRBJ1-1; clone_size: .; v_call: TRBV5-1; cdr3_nt: TGCGCCAGCAGCACGGAGACGGGAACTGAAGCTTTCTTT; cdr3_aa: CASSTETGTEAFF
d_call: .; j_call: TRBJ1-4; clone_size: .; v_call: TRBV20-1; cdr3_nt: TGCAGTGCTAAGGGAGTTGAAAAACTGTTTTTT; cdr3_aa: CSAKGVEKLFF
d_call: .; j_call: TRBJ1-1; clone_size: .; v_call: TRBV30; cdr3_nt: TGTGCCTGGAGTGTAGGCAGTCGACTGGAGGCCACTGAAGCTTTCTTT; cdr3_aa: CAWSVGSRLEATEAFF
d_call: TRBD1; j_call: TRBJ1-2; clone_size: .; v_call: TRBV30; cdr3_nt: TGTGCCTGGAGGCCGGACAGGGACTATGGCTACACCTTC; cdr3_aa: CAWRPDRDYGYTF
d_call: .; j_call: TRBJ1-5; clone_size: .; v_call: TRBV6-5; cdr3_nt: TGTGCCAGCAGTTACCAATTCAATCAGCCCCAGCATTTT; cdr3_aa: CASSYQFNQPQHF
d_call: .; j_call: TRBJ1-4; clone_size: .; v_call: TRBV18; cdr3_nt: TGTGCCAGCTCTCAAGAGTGGGGGCGCGGAACTAATGAAAAACTGTTTTTT; cdr3_aa: CASSQEWGRGTNEKLFF
d_call: .; j_call: TRBJ1-2; clone_size: .; v_call: TRBV5-4; cdr3_nt: TGTGCCAGCAGCTTGATTGGCGGGAACTATGGCTACACCTTC; cdr3_aa: CASSLIGGNYGYTF
d_call: .; j_call: TRBJ1-2; clone_size: .; v_call: TRBV6-6; cdr3_nt: TGTGCCAGCAGTGGCCCCCCGGAGGTCTATGGCTACACCTTC; cdr3_aa: CASSGPPEVYGYTF
d_call: TRBD1; j_call: TRBJ2-5; clone_size: .; v_call: TRBV6-5; cdr3_nt: TGTGCCAGCAGTTACTCGGACAGGGGGTCGGAGACCCAGTACTTC; cdr3_aa: CASSYSDRGSETQYF
d_call: .; j_call: TRBJ1-5; clone_size: .; v_call: TRBV19; cdr3_nt: TGTGCCAGTAGTATCGACAGAACTCAGCCCCAGCATTTT; cdr3_aa: CASSIDRTQPQHF
d_call: .; j_call: TRBJ1-1; clone_size: once; v_call: TRBV11-3; cdr3_nt: TGTGCCAGCAGCCTTGGGGCAGGTGAAGCTTTCTTT; cdr3_aa: CASSLGAGEAFF
d_call: .; j_call: TRBJ1-3; clone_size: .; v_call: TRBV6-1; cdr3_nt: TGTGCCAGCAGTGAAGGAGGATTCTCTGGAAACACCATATATTTT; cdr3_aa: CASSEGGFSGNTIYF
d_call: TRBD1; j_call: TRBJ2-5; clone_size: .; v_call: TRBV6-5; cdr3_nt: TGTGCCAGCAGTTACTCGGACAGGGAACAGACCCAGTACTTC; cdr3_aa: CASSYSDREQTQYF
d_call: TRBD1; j_call: TRBJ2-6; clone_size: few; v_call: TRBV10-3; cdr3_nt: TGTGCCATCAGTGTAAAGGGCAGGGGGCGCCTATTAACTGGGGCCAACGTCCTGACTTTC; cdr3_aa: CAISVKGRGRLLTGANVLTF